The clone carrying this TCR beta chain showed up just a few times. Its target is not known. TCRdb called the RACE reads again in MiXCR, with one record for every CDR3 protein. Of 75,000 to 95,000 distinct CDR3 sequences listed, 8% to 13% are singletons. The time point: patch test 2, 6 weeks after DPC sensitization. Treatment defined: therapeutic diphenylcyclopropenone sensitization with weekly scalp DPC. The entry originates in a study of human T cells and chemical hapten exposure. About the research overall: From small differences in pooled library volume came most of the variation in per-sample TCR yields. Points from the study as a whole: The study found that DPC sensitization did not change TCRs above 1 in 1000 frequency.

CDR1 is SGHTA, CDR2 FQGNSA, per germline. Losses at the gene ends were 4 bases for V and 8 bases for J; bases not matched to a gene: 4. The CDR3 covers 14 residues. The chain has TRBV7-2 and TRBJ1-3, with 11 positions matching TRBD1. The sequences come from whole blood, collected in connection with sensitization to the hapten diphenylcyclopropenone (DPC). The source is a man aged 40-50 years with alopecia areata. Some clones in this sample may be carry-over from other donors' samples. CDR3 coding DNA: TGTGCCAGCAGCTGGACAGGGGGCGTAGACACCATATATTTT. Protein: CASSWTGGVDTIYF.